This T cell receptor (beta chain) was observed in a study of T cell repertoires in cytomegalovirus infection. Across the study: CMV infection and matching HLA type were both indicated by public TCR beta signatures.

The germline CDR1 and CDR2 sequences are SGHVS and FNYEAQ. The CDR3 is 18 amino acids. V lost 10 bases to trimming and J lost 0 bases, with 25 bases between them. MiXCR, run by TCRdb on the reads, gives a single entry per CDR3 protein. The sample consists of 830,000 or so distinct CDR3 sequences, approximately 32% of them appearing once. This clonotype was observed a single time. What it binds is not known. The rearrangement links TRBV7-6 to TRBJ2-1; D possibly corresponds to TRBD2 (7 bases). The starting material was cultured CD8+ T cells from PBMCs, obtained from culture after CMV antigen stimulation. The TCR originated in a human donor in good health (CMV status not recorded). Some clones in this sample may be carry-over from other donors' samples. The CDR3 reads CATSPLAGASSSYNEQFF. DNA for the CDR3: TGTGCCACCTCGCCACTGGCGGGGGCCAGTAGCTCCTACAATGAGCAGTTCTTC. The full variable domain, with the rest looked up from reference TRBV7-6 and TRBJ2-1, is GAGVSQSPRYKVTKRGQDVALRCDPISGHVSLYWYRQALGQGPEFLTYFNYEAQQDKSGLPNDRFSAERPEGSISTLTIQRTEQRDSAMYRCATSPLAGASSSYNEQFFGPGTRLTVL.